This T cell receptor (beta chain) derives from a study of blood T cell repertoires in COVID-19. Across the whole study: Collection of acute and convalescent COVID-19 samples took place in the United States, Italy and Spain. T cells, B-cell-depleted T cells, or PBMCs supplied cDNA or gDNA.

The repertoire was sequenced with immunoSEQ multiplex PCR; TCRdb's copy has only in-frame clones and lacks some. Of about 54,000 clones listed, 81% are singletons. V was cut by 0 bases and J by 6 bases, with 12 bases left in between. CDR1 and CDR2 (germline): SGHDT, YYEEEE. This CDR3 region has 14 residues. The sequence was collected from an older woman with acute or convalescent COVID-19. The V and J genes are TRBV5-6 and TRBJ1-2, with D possibly matching TRBD1 (5 bases). Sequenced input: peripheral blood. The CDR3 region is CASSLVGREDGYTF. As DNA, the CDR3 is TGTGCCAGCAGCTTGGTGGGCAGGGAGGATGGCTACACCTTC.